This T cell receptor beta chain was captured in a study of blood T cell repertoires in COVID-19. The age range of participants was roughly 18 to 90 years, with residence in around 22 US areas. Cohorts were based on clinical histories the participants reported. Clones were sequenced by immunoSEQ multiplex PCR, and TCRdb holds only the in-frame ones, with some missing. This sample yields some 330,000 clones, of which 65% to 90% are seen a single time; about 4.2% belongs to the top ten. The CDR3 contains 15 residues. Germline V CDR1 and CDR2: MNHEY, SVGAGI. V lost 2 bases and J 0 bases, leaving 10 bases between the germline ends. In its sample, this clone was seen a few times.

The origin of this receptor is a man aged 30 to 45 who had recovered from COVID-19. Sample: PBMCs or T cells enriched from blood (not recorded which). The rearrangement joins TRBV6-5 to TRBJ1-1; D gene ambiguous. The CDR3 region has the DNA TGTGCCAGCAGTTACCGGGTCACCATGAACACTGAAGCTTTCTTT. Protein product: CASSYRVTMNTEAFF.